The 17 T cell receptor beta chains below come from one sample, sequenced in a study of T cells in Graves' hyperthyroidism and ophthalmopathy. TCR beta CDR3 sequences were amplified from RNA transcripts. HTBI primers were employed in a first-round RT-PCR of the TCR CDR3. TCRdb reanalysed the multiplex PCR reads using MiXCR and keeps one entry per CDR3 protein. The sample lists around 580,000 distinct CDR3 sequences, 15% to 20% occurring once. The material sequenced was blood. These receptor sequences come from a young woman with Graves' hyperthyroidism.

This clonotype was seen at least ten times. The chain joins TRBV12-3 or TRBV12-4 to TRBJ1-2; D is unresolved. Trimming stripped 3 bases from V and 2 bases from J, with 13 bases between. The CDR3 spans 15 residues. The CDR3 sequence: CASSFRRTLNYGYTF. The CDR3 nucleotides are TGTGCCAGCAGTTTCCGGCGGACTTTGAACTATGGCTACACCTTC.

This clonotype was seen only a few times. The chain couples TRBV19 to TRBJ2-5; D is possibly TRBD1 (5 bases). Looked up from germline, CDR1 is LNHDA and CDR2 is SQIVND (reference sequence). This CDR3 spans 15 amino acids. V lost 1 base and J lost 4, with 13 bases in between. CDR3 region: CASSIGGQAGETQYF. Here the CDR3 DNA reads TGTGCCAGTAGTATAGGAGGACAAGCAGGAGAGACCCAGTACTTC. Full variable domain (remainder filled in from reference TRBV19 and TRBJ2-5): DGGITQSPKYLFRKEGQNVTLSCEQNLNHDAMYWYRQDPGQGLRLIYYSQIVNDFQKGDIAEGYSVSREKKESFPLTVTSAQKNPTAFYLCASSIGGQAGETQYFGPGTRLLVL.

The chain joins TRBV7-6 to TRBJ2-5; D may be TRBD2 (5 bases). The germline V gene encodes CDR1 SGHVS and CDR2 FNYEAQ. The CDR3 runs 14 residues. Trimming pared 4 bases from V and 5 bases from J, leaving 14 bases between. CDR3: CASSSTQPGETQYF. For the CDR3, the DNA is TGTGCCAGCAGCTCGACCCAACCGGGGGAGACCCAGTACTTC.

This clonotype was observed a few times. The chain combines TRBV2 with TRBJ2-3; D is undetermined. The V gene lost 8 bases and the J gene lost 1 base, with 10 bases spanning the gap. The length of the CDR3 is 13 residues. Germline V CDR1 and CDR2: SNHLY, FYNNEI. CDR3 nucleotides: TGTGCCAGCCCGGAGCTAGGCACAGATACGCAGTATTTT. Protein product: CASPELGTDTQYF. Drawing the rest from reference TRBV2 and TRBJ2-3, the complete variable domain is EPEVTQTPSHQVTQMGQEVILRCVPISNHLYFYWYRQILGQKVEFLVSFYNNEISEKSEIFDDQFSVERPDGSNFTLKIRSTKLEDSAMYFCASPELGTDTQYFGPGTRLTVL.

This clonotype has only a few counts. The chain couples TRBV6-2 or TRBV6-3 to TRBJ1-6; D not certain. Trimming took off 2 bases at V and 8 bases at J, with 10 bases between the two ends. Germline CDR1 and CDR2: MNHEY and SVGEGT. This CDR3 comprises 14 residues. CDR3 nucleotides: TGTGCCAGCAGTTACCGCGTCATTTATTCACCCCTCCACTTT. Translated, it gives CASSYRVIYSPLHF.

This clonotype appeared many times. The CDR3: CASRQLAGGISSYEQYF. CDR3 sequence (DNA): TGTGCCAGCAGACAACTAGCGGGAGGGATAAGCTCCTACGAGCAGTACTTC. This chain joins TRBV2 and TRBJ2-7; TRBD2 matches 13 bases. The CDR3 runs to 17 residues. V was clipped by 6 bases and J by 0 bases; unmatched bases: 8. CDR1 SNHLY and CDR2 FYNNEI come from the germline V gene. Full variable domain (rest looked up from reference TRBV2 and TRBJ2-7): EPEVTQTPSHQVTQMGQEVILRCVPISNHLYFYWYRQILGQKVEFLVSFYNNEISEKSEIFDDQFSVERPDGSNFTLKIRSTKLEDSAMYFCASRQLAGGISSYEQYFGPGTRLTVT.

This clonotype occurred a few times. The chain carries TRBV20-1 and TRBJ2-4; D gene unclear. Between the trimmed V and J ends, which lost 2 bases and 3 bases, there was a span of 11 bases. Germline lookup yields CDR1 DFQATT and CDR2 SNEGSKA (reference sequence). The CDR3 runs to 14 residues. CDR3 protein: CSARIQAGKNIQYF. CDR3 nucleotide sequence: TGCAGTGCTAGAATTCAGGCCGGCAAAAACATTCAGTACTTC.

In this sample, this clonotype turned up many times. This chain uses TRBV18 with TRBJ1-1; 9 bases fit TRBD1. CDR3 length equals 15 residues. Germline-derived CDR1 and CDR2 are KGHSH and LQKENI. V lost 4 bases to trimming and J lost 5 bases; unmatched junction nucleotides: 8. Here the CDR3 reads CASSLARTGETEAFF. CDR3 nucleotides: TGTGCCAGCTCACTTGCCAGGACAGGGGAGACTGAAGCTTTCTTT.

This clonotype was seen at least ten times. V usage is TRBV12-3 or TRBV12-4 and J usage is TRBJ2-1, with a weak D call TRBD2 (5 bases). There are 14 residues in the CDR3. V was trimmed by 6 bases and J by 4 bases, leaving 13 bases between them. The CDR3 DNA reads as TGTGCCAGCAGCTACCCCGGGAAATACAATGAGCAGTTCTTC. This translates into CASSYPGKYNEQFF.

The genes are TRBV6-1 and TRBJ2-1, with TRBD1 identical over 7 bases. The CDR3 has 12 amino acids. J lost 8 bases, V lost 2 bases, and 0 bases had no gene match. Germline CDR1 reads MNHNS; CDR2 reads SASEGT. This CDR3 reads CASSETGDEQFF. The DNA for the CDR3 is TGTGCCAGCAGTGAAACAGGGGATGAGCAGTTCTTC.

This clonotype was seen at least ten times. The rearrangement uses TRBV20-1 and TRBJ2-7, with 12 bases that match TRBD2. Germline CDR1 DFQATT, CDR2 SNEGSKA (reference sequence). With V trimmed by 6 bases and J by 5 bases, 17 bases remained unmatched. The CDR3 runs to 17 residues. The CDR3 region is CSAVRRDTWTSGDEQYF. CDR3 nucleotide sequence: TGCAGTGCCGTAAGACGGGACACCTGGACTAGCGGGGACGAGCAGTACTTC.

For this clonotype: This may stem from a read error, because a much larger clone lies one nucleotide away. A read error is likely, as this CDR3 ends without the conserved phenylalanine or tryptophan. The chain joins TRBV12-3 or TRBV12-4 to TRBJ1-1, with a possible D match to TRBD1 (6 bases). Trimming shortened V by 5 bases and J by 6 bases, and 13 bases separated the two germline ends. The length of the CDR3 is 13 residues. The DNA for the CDR3 is TGTGCCAGCAGTCCTAATCAGGGGCCTGAAGCTTTCCTT. It encodes CASSPNQGPEAFL.

This clonotype was counted many times. The V gene is TRBV20-1, the J gene TRBJ1-1; 9 bases map to TRBD1. CDR1 and CDR2 (germline): DFQATT, SNEGSKA (reference sequence). Losses at the gene ends were 3 bases for V and 11 bases for J; bases not matched to a gene: 13. The length of the CDR3 is 14 residues. CDR3 in DNA: TGCAGTGCTAGGCCGGTTGGACAGGGGCCTTTTGCTTTCTTT. Encoded protein: CSARPVGQGPFAFF.

This clonotype was detected a few times. The chain is built from TRBV7-2 and TRBJ1-4; perhaps TRBD1 as D (5 bases). This CDR3 is 16 amino acids long. V lost 5 bases and J lost 0, with 13 bases in between. CDR1 and CDR2 (germline): SGHTA, FQGNSA. CDR3 region: CASSRDVGSTNEKLFF. CDR3 in DNA: TGTGCCAGCAGCCGGGACGTAGGGTCAACTAATGAAAAACTGTTTTTT.

CDR3: CASSWWGTGGSTDTQYF. CDR3 bases: TGTGCCAGCAGCTGGTGGGGGACTGGGGGGAGCACAGATACGCAGTATTTT. V and J are TRBV11-2 and TRBJ2-3, with D maybe TRBD2 (6 bases). From germline, CDR1 is SGHAT and CDR2 FQNNGV. CDR3 size: 17 residues. V lost 4 bases, J lost 0 bases, and 17 bases lay in between. Full variable domain (missing parts from reference TRBV11-2 and TRBJ2-3): EAGVAQSPRYKIIEKRQSVAFWCNPISGHATLYWYQQILGQGPKLLIQFQNNGVVDDSQLPKDRFSAERLKGVDSTLKIQPAKLEDSAVYLCASSWWGTGGSTDTQYFGPGTRLTVL.

This clonotype was counted at least ten times. The rearrangement joins TRBV6-1 to TRBJ1-1, with a tentative D call TRBD1 (5 bases). The V gene lost 5 bases and the J gene lost 3 bases, with 13 bases spanning the gap. CDR3 length equals 14 residues. The germline gives CDR1 MNHNS, CDR2 SASEGT. The CDR3 loop reads CASSFRDVDTEAFF. CDR3 coding DNA: TGTGCCAGCAGTTTTCGGGACGTAGACACTGAAGCTTTCTTT.

This clonotype came up a few times. J is TRBJ2-1 and V is TRBV6-2 or TRBV6-3, with D hard to call. CDR3 length: 15 residues. V was pared by 5 bases and J by 0 bases, with 11 bases between. Germline V gives CDR1 MNHEY, CDR2 SVGEGT. As DNA, the CDR3 is TGTGCCAGCAGTCGGCAGGACGACTCCTACAATGAGCAGTTCTTC. It translates to CASSRQDDSYNEQFF.